What follows describes a single TCR beta chain. Time point reported: pre-sensitization, week 0. Treatment of the sample: therapeutic diphenylcyclopropenone sensitization with weekly scalp DPC. This sample is part of a study of human T cells and chemical hapten exposure. Overall study context: On the upper back, patch tests were applied with 0.01% DPC and read at 6 days.

V was pared by 1 base and J by 7 bases, with 8 bases between. The CDR3 totals 11 residues. The germline gives CDR1 GTSNPN, CDR2 SVGIG (reference sequence). Via MiXCR, TCRdb re-called the RACE reads, giving one row per CDR3 protein. The sample includes some 59,000 distinct CDR3 sequences, 11% seen only once; the top ten take approximately 4%. This receptor was obtained from a woman in her forties with alopecia areata. Some clones in this sample may be carry-over from other donors' samples. The source material was whole blood, sampled in connection with sensitization to the hapten diphenylcyclopropenone (DPC). The chain recombines TRBV30 with TRBJ2-7; no clear D gene. CDR3 sequence: CAWSADFEQYF. CDR3 coding DNA: TGTGCCTGGAGTGCGGATTTTGAGCAGTACTTC. Together with reference TRBV30 and TRBJ2-7, the CDR3 gives the full variable domain: SQTIHQWPATLVQPVGSPLSLECTVEGTSNPNLYWYRQAAGRGLQLLFYSVGIGQISSEVPQNLSASRPQDRQFILSSKKLLLSDSGFYLCAWSADFEQYFGPGTRLTVT.